Below are 27 T cell receptor beta chains sequenced from a single sample in a study of T cell clonality in common variable immunodeficiency. Repertoires were generated with immunoSEQ multiplex PCR, while TCRdb's copy carries only in-frame clones and drops some. The sample counts 40,000 to 60,000 clones, none seen once; the ten largest own roughly 1.8%. The sample was peripheral blood mononuclear cells. These receptors came from a person aged 18 to 70 in good health.

This clone was seen ten or more times. The missing CDR3 end, 3 residues past where the read stops, is filled in from the germline J gene. The chain employs TRBV6-1 and TRBJ2-7; D call uncertain. Per germline, CDR1 MNHNS and CDR2 SASEGT. CDR3 length equals 13 residues. V lost 3 bases and J 3 bases, leaving 9 bases between the germline ends. The covered CDR3 bases are TGTGCCAGCAGTGAGATTAGCCTCTACGAG. As protein: CASSEISLYE. The entire CDR3 sequence reads CASSEISLYEQYF.

This clone was detected only a few times. The read ends 3 residues before the CDR3 terminus; that terminus is restored from the germline J gene. The rearrangement uses TRBV7-9 and TRBJ2-7; 13 nucleotides agree with TRBD2. The CDR3 loop spans 15 amino acids. Unmatched junction bases numbered 6, after V lost 6 bases and J lost 4 bases. Germline V gene data show CDR1 as SEHNR and CDR2 as FQNEAQ (reference sequence). The part of the CDR3 DNA that was read is TGTGCCAGCAGTTCAGGACTAGCGGGAGAATACGAG. As protein: CASSSGLAGEYE. The entire CDR3 protein reads CASSSGLAGEYEQYF.

This clone was detected ten times or more. The read is 3 residues too short to cover the CDR3 end, so that end is filled in from the germline J gene. The chain carries TRBV5-1 and TRBJ2-5; 7 bases line up with TRBD2. Germline values: CDR1 SGHRS, CDR2 YFSETQ. The CDR3 totals 15 residues. V trimming: 1 base; J trimming: 2 bases; junction bases outside the gene matches: 5. The CDR3 DNA, read in part, is TGCGCCAGCAGCTTGAACAGCGGGATACAAGAGACC. Translated, it gives CASSLNSGIQET. The complete CDR3 sequence is CASSLNSGIQETQYF. Variable domain in full (rest from reference TRBV5-1 and TRBJ2-5): KAGVTQTPRYLIKTRGQQVTLSCSPISGHRSVSWYQQTPGQGLQFLFEYFSETQRNKGNFPGRFSGRQFSNSRSEMNVSTLELGDSALYLCASSLNSGIQETQYFGPGTRLLVL.

This clone was seen at least ten times. Read coverage stops 3 residues before the CDR3 terminus; the germline J gene supplies the remainder. The chain links TRBV6-2 or TRBV6-3 to TRBJ2-4; D not certain. This CDR3 spans 14 amino acids. Germline V gives CDR1 MNHEY, CDR2 SVGEGT. V was trimmed by 7 bases and J by 2 bases, leaving 12 bases between them. Partial CDR3 DNA: TGTGCCAGCATCTCGTCAGGATCCAAAAACATT. Its protein product is CASISSGSKNI. The entire CDR3 sequence reads CASISSGSKNIQYF.

This clone was recorded many times. The read ends 3 residues shy of where the CDR3 ends; the end is completed using the germline J gene. The same CDR3 is also encoded by other DNA sequences in this sample. The chain has TRBV18 and TRBJ1-2; tentatively, D is TRBD1 (6 bases). Trimming left V 0 bases short and J 7 bases short, with 15 bases between. The CDR3 consists of 15 residues. Germline-derived CDR1 and CDR2 are KGHSH and LQKENI. The CDR3 reads CASSPPGAGSGGYTF. The part of the CDR3 DNA that was read is TGTGCCAGCTCACCACCGGGGGCAGGGTCTGGTGGC.

This clone was observed many times. At one end, the junction sequence differs from germline, possibly due to a read error. The CDR3 extends 3 residues past the end of the read, so its final part is completed from the germline J gene. This sequence joins TRBV4-2 and TRBJ2-1; perhaps TRBD2 as D (5 bases). Germline V CDR1 and CDR2: LGHNA, YNFKEQ. The CDR3 is made up of 18 amino acids. CDR3 sequence reads: CASSQRLTAPSGYNEQFF. CDR3 DNA (partial): TGCGCCAGCAGCCAAAGACTCACCGCTCCTTCGGGGTACAATGAG.

Ten or more counts support this clone. The read ends 3 residues shy of where the CDR3 ends; the end is completed using the germline J gene. The chain uses TRBV18 and TRBJ1-2, with 9 bases identical to TRBD1. The CDR3 covers 15 residues. The V segment lost 6 bases and the J segment 7 bases; nucleotides outside the gene matches: 12. Germline lookup yields CDR1 KGHSH and CDR2 LQKENI. This chain's CDR3 is CASSPTGTGLLGYTF. The part of the CDR3 DNA that was read is TGTGCCAGCTCCCCCACCGGGACAGGGTTACTTGGC.

The sample holds a few counts of this clone. The junction and the germline gene differ at one end; a read error may be behind it. The read stops 3 residues short of the end of the CDR3; the missing end is completed from the germline J gene. The rearrangement links TRBV7-7 to TRBJ2-5; 7 bases map to TRBD1. The CDR3 spans 13 residues. Germline values: CDR1 SSHAT, CDR2 FNYEAQ (reference sequence). The CDR3 sequence is CASSLQGLETQYF. CDR3 DNA, as far as it was read: TGTGCTAGCAGCTTACAGGGGCTCGAGACC.

This clone was seen ten or more times. Read sequence stops 3 residues before the CDR3 end, and the germline J gene provides the missing end. The gene calls are TRBV7-2 and TRBJ2-3; 7 bases are shared with TRBD2. Germline V lookup: CDR1 SGHTA, CDR2 FQGNSA. This CDR3 spans 13 amino acids. CDR3 DNA, as far as it was read: TGTGCCAGCAGCCGTGGACTAGAGGAGACG. This gives the protein CASSRGLEET. The whole CDR3 is CASSRGLEETQYF.

This clone was counted only a few times. The read ends 3 residues early relative to the CDR3; the germline J gene fills the gap. V gene TRBV7-9 combines with J gene TRBJ2-1; 9 positions agree with TRBD1. The CDR3 contains 15 residues. CDR1 is SEHNR, CDR2 FQNEAQ, per germline (reference sequence). Losses at the gene ends were 5 bases for V and 7 bases for J; bases not matched to a gene: 9. CDR3 DNA, as far as it was read: TGTGCCAGCAGCCCCCGAGACAGGGGGTGGAATGAG. This translates into CASSPRDRGWNE. The CDR3 in its entirety is CASSPRDRGWNEQFF.

This clone was found many times. The read stops 3 residues short of the end of the CDR3; the missing end is completed from the germline J gene. This sequence joins TRBV18 and TRBJ1-6; TRBD1 matches at 8 bases. The CDR3 sequence is 14 residues long. Germline CDR1 KGHSH, CDR2 LQKENI. V lost 6 bases, J lost 9 bases, and 7 bases stayed unmatched. The CDR3 loop is CASSTGQDSSPLHF. The sequenced part of the CDR3 DNA is TGTGCCAGCTCGACGGGACAGGACTCTTCACCC.

This clone has only a few counts. The read terminates 3 residues before the CDR3 end, so the remaining end is supplied by the germline J gene. The chain recombines TRBV11-3 with TRBJ2-5; the D is unclear. Trimming took off 5 bases at V and 0 bases at J, with 4 bases between the two ends. Germline CDR1 is SGHNT and CDR2 is YENEEA. The CDR3 covers 12 residues. The covered CDR3 bases are TGTGCCAGCAGCCTCGACCAAGAGACC. This translates into CASSLDQET. The whole CDR3 region reads CASSLDQETQYF.

This clone showed up many times. The missing CDR3 end, 3 residues past where the read stops, is filled in from the germline J gene. V and J are TRBV19 and TRBJ2-7; 11 positions agree with TRBD2. V was pared by 5 bases and J by 3 bases, with 6 bases of the junction left unmatched. The CDR3 extends over 15 amino acids. Germline-derived CDR1 and CDR2 are LNHDA and SQIVND (reference sequence). The DNA read from the CDR3 is TGTGCCAGTAGTGCCCGACTAGCGGGGTACTACGAG. Amino acids: CASSARLAGYYE. The CDR3 in its entirety is CASSARLAGYYEQYF.

As for this clone: With the read ending 3 residues before the CDR3 end, the germline J gene is used to fill in that end. This chain joins TRBV7-2 and TRBJ1-2, with TRBD1 matching 7 bases. V lost 3 bases and J lost 3; bases outside the gene matches: 7. There are 15 residues in the CDR3. Germline values: CDR1 SGHTA, CDR2 FQGNSA. The CDR3 region is CASSFFSGTDYGYTF. The DNA read from the CDR3 is TGTGCCAGCAGCTTTTTCTCCGGGACAGACTATGGC.

This clone was seen repeatedly, ten times or more. With the read ending 3 residues before the CDR3 end, the germline J gene is used to fill in that end. This chain uses TRBV29-1 with TRBJ1-1, with D maybe TRBD1 (6 bases). V lost 4 bases and J lost 3, with 12 bases in between. The CDR3 is 13 amino acids. Germline V gives CDR1 SQVTM, CDR2 ANQGSEA. The covered CDR3 bases are TGCAGCGTTGTTCACAGGGTGGACACTGAA. This encodes CSVVHRVDTE. The full CDR3 protein is CSVVHRVDTEAFF. Supplemented by reference TRBV29-1 and TRBJ1-1, the full variable domain reads SAVISQKPSRDICQRGTSLTIQCQVDSQVTMMFWYRQQPGQSLTLIATANQGSEATYESGFVIDKFPISRPNLTFSTLTVSNMSPEDSSIYLCSVVHRVDTEAFFGQGTRLTVV.

Regarding this clone: Read sequence stops 3 residues before the CDR3 end, and the germline J gene provides the missing end. This rearrangement joins TRBV5-1 to TRBJ2-3, with D possibly TRBD1 on 6 matching bases. The CDR3 has 14 amino acids. Germline V lookup: CDR1 SGHRS, CDR2 YFSETQ. CDR3 DNA (partial): TGCGCCAGCAGCCTCGGCAGGGGCCACGAGACG. This gives the protein CASSLGRGHET. The whole CDR3 is CASSLGRGHETQYF.

In this sample, this clone turned up many times. The CDR3 spells CASSLVTATNEQFF. The CDR3 DNA, read in part, is TGTGCCAGCAGCTTAGTGACAGCAACGAATGAG. V gene TRBV7-9 combines with J gene TRBJ2-1; D may be TRBD1 (5 bases). Read data end 3 residues before the CDR3 end; the end is taken from the germline J gene. CDR1 SEHNR and CDR2 FQNEAQ come from the germline V gene (reference sequence). This CDR3 comprises 14 residues. V lost 1 base to trimming and J lost 7 bases, with 11 bases between them. Using reference TRBV7-9 and TRBJ2-1 for the parts outside the CDR3, the full variable domain is DTGVSQNPRHKITKRGQNVTFRCDPISEHNRLYWYRQTLGQGPEFLTYFQNEAQLEKSRLLSDRFSAERPKGSFSTLEIQRTEQGDSAMYLCASSLVTATNEQFFGPGTRLTVL.

This clone has a count of ten or more. The CDR3 goes on 3 residues after the read ends, and that part is filled in from the germline J gene. This sequence joins TRBV30 and TRBJ2-1; possible D gene TRBD2, 5 bases. Trimming cost V 0 bases and J 7 bases, with 16 bases left between them. Germline loops: CDR1 GTSNPN, CDR2 SVGIG (reference sequence). The CDR3 has 15 amino acids. This chain's CDR3 is CAWSVRALRWNEQFF. The covered CDR3 bases are TGTGCCTGGAGTGTGAGGGCGCTTCGGTGGAATGAG.

This clone was detected many times. The read terminates 3 residues before the CDR3 end, so the remaining end is supplied by the germline J gene. V gene TRBV18 combines with J gene TRBJ2-5; D may be TRBD1 (5 bases). The CDR3 has 14 amino acids. Germline lookup yields CDR1 KGHSH and CDR2 LQKENI. Trimming removed 2 bases at V and 4 bases at J, with 11 bases between. The CDR3 bases that were read are TGTGCCAGCTCACCAGGGGCAGGCCGAGAGACC. Its protein product is CASSPGAGRET. The whole CDR3 sequence reads CASSPGAGRETQYF. The full variable domain, rest sourced from reference TRBV18 and TRBJ2-5, is NAGVMQNPRHLVRRRGQEARLRCSPMKGHSHVYWYRQLPEEGLKFMVYLQKENIIDESGMPKERFSAEFPKEGPSILRIQQVVRGDSAAYFCASSPGAGRETQYFGPGTRLLVL.

The sample holds many counts of this clone. Read sequence stops 3 residues before the CDR3 end, and the germline J gene provides the missing end. The chain joins TRBV10-1 to TRBJ2-2; TRBD1 might be the D (6 bases). CDR3 length: 14 amino acids. The V end lost 6 bases, the J end lost 1 base, and 9 bases lay between the germline ends. Germline V lookup: CDR1 WNHNN, CDR2 SYGVQD (reference sequence). CDR3 bases read: TGCGCCAGCAGGAAAGGGGGGAACACCGGGGAG. It specifies CASRKGGNTGE. The complete CDR3 protein is CASRKGGNTGELFF.

This clone was found many times. Read sequence stops 3 residues before the CDR3 end, and the germline J gene provides the missing end. The chain couples TRBV19 to TRBJ1-2; a weak D match, TRBD1 (5 bases). This CDR3 is built from 14 residues. V was pared by 3 bases and J by 6 bases, with 14 bases between. Germline V gene data show CDR1 as LNHDA and CDR2 as SQIVND (reference sequence). The CDR3 sequence is CASSIRDPLHGYTF. The sequenced part of the CDR3 DNA is TGTGCCAGTAGTATCAGGGATCCCCTACATGGC.

There are many counts of this clone. Coverage ceases 3 residues before the CDR3 finishes, and the germline J gene fills in the end. V usage is TRBV13 and J usage is TRBJ2-3; TRBD2 matches at 9 bases. Trimming took 6 bases from V and 2 from J; bases not matched to a gene: 15. The germline gives CDR1 PRHDT, CDR2 FYEKMQ (reference sequence). CDR3 size: 18 residues. CDR3 DNA, as far as it was read: TGTGCCAGCAGTACCCAGGGACTAGCATTAGGGCCCACAGATACG. Amino acids: CASSTQGLALGPTDT. The whole CDR3 reads CASSTQGLALGPTDTQYF.

This clone was seen ten or more times. The CDR3 goes on 3 residues after the read ends, and that part is filled in from the germline J gene. The chain links TRBV5-1 to TRBJ2-3; TRBD2 matches 8 bases. The CDR3 contains 15 residues. From germline, CDR1 is SGHRS and CDR2 YFSETQ. The junction had 7 bases not matched to a gene; V was cut back by 2 bases and J by 5 bases. The sequenced CDR3 bases are TGCGCCAGCAGCTTACCGGGGGGGGAGGTAGATACG. As protein: CASSLPGGEVDT. The full CDR3 protein is CASSLPGGEVDTQYF.

This clone appeared many times. The sequenced fragment ends 3 residues before the CDR3 boundary, so the rest is inferred from the germline J gene. This rearrangement joins TRBV5-1 to TRBJ2-7; 7 bases line up with TRBD1. The trim removed 4 bases at V and 6 bases at J, leaving 16 bases unmatched. CDR3 length equals 16 residues. CDR1 and CDR2 (germline): SGHRS, YFSETQ. The CDR3 bases that were read are TGCGCCAGCAGCCTAAGACAGGGAGAGGCGCCATCCGAG. Amino acids: CASSLRQGEAPSE. The full CDR3 reads CASSLRQGEAPSEQYF.

Ten or more counts support this clone. The sequenced fragment ends 3 residues before the CDR3 boundary, so the rest is inferred from the germline J gene. V and J are TRBV6-2 or TRBV6-3 and TRBJ2-3; 8 positions agree with TRBD2. Per the germline V gene, CDR1 is MNHEY and CDR2 is SVGEGT. The CDR3 is 15 residues long. V was pared by 7 bases and J by 4 bases, with 10 bases of the junction left unmatched. CDR3 DNA, as far as it was read: TGTGCCAGCATTGACCCGGGGGGGGTACCAGATACG. Translation: CASIDPGGVPDT. Given in full, the CDR3 is CASIDPGGVPDTQYF.

This clone was seen repeatedly, ten times or more. The read falls 3 residues short of the CDR3 end, and the missing part is taken from the germline J gene. This rearrangement joins TRBV19 to TRBJ1-2, with D maybe TRBD1 (6 bases). The length of the CDR3 is 14 residues. Germline CDR1 and CDR2: LNHDA and SQIVND (reference sequence). V was trimmed by 10 bases and J by 4 bases, leaving 19 bases between them. The CDR3 DNA, read in part, is TGTGCCACCTCCCGGGACAAGCCCCTCTATGGC. Translating it yields CATSRDKPLYG. In full, the CDR3 is CATSRDKPLYGYTF.

For this clone: From the germline J gene comes the end of the CDR3, since the read stops 3 residues before it. The chain uses TRBV23-1 and TRBJ2-2; D is uncertain. TRBV23-1 falls under the ORF class, with uncertain function. CDR3 size: 15 residues. CDR3 protein: CASSQYSSNAEKLFF. CDR3 bases read: TGCGCCAGCAGTCAATATTCTTCCAACGCGGAAAAG.